This T cell receptor beta chain appears in the sequencing data of a study of T cell changes during pregnancy in multiple sclerosis. Repertoires were generated with immunoSEQ multiplex PCR, while TCRdb's copy carries only in-frame clones and drops some. Of about 89,000 clones listed, around 94% are singletons. The CDR3 totals 13 residues. Germline V CDR1 and CDR2: SGHAT, FQDESV (reference sequence). The V gene lost 5 bases and the J gene lost 8 bases, with 15 bases spanning the gap. The TCR comes from a female donor in good health, enrolled as a control in a pregnancy study. The sequencing here drew on peripheral blood, taken after pregnancy. The V and J genes are TRBV11-1 and TRBJ1-2; D might be TRBD1 (6 bases). The CDR3: CASSPLTGRGYTF. As DNA, the CDR3 is TGTGCCAGCAGCCCACTTACAGGGAGAGGCTACACCTTC.